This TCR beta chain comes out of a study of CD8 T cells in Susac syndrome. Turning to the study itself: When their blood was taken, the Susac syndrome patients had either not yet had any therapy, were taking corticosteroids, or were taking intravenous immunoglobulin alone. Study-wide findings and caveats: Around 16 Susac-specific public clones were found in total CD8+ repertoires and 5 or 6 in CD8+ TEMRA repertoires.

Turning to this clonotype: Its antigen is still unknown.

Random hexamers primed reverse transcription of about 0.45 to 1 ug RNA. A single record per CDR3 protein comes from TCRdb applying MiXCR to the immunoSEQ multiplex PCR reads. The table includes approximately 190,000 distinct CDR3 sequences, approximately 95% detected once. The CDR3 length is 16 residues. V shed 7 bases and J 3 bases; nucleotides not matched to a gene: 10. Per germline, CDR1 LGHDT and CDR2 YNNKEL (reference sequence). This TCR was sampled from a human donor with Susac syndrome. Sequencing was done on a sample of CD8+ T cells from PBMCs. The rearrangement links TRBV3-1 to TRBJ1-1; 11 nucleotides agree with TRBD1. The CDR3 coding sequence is TGTGCCAGCACTACTTGGGACAGGGGGGGGGACACTGAAGCTTTCTTT. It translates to CASTTWDRGGDTEAFF.